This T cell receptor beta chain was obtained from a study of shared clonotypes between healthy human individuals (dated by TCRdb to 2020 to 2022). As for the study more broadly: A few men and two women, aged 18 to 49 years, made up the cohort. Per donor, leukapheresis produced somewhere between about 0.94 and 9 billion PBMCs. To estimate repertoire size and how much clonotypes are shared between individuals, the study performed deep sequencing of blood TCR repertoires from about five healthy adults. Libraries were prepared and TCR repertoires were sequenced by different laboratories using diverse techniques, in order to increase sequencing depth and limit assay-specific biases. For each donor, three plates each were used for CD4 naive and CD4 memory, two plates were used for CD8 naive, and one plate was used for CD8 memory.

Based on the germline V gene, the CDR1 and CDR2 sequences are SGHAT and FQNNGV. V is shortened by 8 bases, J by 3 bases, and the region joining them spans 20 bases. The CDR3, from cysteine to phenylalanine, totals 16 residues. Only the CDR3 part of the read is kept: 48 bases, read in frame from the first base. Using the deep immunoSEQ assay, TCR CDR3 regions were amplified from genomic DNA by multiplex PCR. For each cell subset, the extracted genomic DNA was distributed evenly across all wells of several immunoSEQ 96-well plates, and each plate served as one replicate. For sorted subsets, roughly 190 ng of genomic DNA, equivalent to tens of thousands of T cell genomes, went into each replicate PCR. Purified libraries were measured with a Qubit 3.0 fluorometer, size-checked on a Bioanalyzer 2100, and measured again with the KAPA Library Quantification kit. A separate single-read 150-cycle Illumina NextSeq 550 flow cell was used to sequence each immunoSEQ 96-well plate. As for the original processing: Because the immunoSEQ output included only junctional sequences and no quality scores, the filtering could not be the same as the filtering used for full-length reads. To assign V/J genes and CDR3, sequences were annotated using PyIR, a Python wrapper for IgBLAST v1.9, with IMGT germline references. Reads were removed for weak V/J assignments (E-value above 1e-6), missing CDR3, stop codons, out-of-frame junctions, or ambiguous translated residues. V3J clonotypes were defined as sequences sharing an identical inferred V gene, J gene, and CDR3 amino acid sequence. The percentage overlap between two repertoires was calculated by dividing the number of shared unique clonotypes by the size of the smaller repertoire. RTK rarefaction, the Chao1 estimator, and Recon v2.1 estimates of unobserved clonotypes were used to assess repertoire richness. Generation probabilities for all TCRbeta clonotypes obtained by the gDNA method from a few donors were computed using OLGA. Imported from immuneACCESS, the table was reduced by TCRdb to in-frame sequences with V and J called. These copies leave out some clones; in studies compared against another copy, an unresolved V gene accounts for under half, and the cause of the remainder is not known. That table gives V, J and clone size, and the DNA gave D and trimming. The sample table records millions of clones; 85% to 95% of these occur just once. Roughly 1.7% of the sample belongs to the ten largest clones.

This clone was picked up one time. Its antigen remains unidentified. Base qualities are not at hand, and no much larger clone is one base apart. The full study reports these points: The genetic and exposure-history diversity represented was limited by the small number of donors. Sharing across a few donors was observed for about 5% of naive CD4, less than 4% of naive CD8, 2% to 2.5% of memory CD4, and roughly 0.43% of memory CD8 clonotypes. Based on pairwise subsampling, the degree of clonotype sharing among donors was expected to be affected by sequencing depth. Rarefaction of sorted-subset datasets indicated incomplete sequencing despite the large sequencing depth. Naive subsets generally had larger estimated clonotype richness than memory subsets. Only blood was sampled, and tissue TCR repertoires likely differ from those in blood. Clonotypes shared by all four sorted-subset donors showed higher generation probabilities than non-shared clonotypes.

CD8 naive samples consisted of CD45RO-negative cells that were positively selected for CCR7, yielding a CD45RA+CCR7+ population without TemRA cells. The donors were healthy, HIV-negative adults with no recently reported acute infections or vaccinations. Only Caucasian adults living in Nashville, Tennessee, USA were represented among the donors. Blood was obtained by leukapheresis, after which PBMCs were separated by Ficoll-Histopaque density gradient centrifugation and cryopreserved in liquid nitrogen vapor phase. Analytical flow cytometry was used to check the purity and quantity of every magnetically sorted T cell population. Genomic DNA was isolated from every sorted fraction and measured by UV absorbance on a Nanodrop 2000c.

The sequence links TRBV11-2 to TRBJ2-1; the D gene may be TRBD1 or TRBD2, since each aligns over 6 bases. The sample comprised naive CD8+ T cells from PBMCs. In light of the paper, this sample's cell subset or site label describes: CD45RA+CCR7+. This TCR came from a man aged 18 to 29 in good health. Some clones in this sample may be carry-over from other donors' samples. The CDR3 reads CASDDWGGDIYNEQFF. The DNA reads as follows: TGTGCCAGCGACGACTGGGGCGGGGACATCTACAATGAGCAGTTCTTC.